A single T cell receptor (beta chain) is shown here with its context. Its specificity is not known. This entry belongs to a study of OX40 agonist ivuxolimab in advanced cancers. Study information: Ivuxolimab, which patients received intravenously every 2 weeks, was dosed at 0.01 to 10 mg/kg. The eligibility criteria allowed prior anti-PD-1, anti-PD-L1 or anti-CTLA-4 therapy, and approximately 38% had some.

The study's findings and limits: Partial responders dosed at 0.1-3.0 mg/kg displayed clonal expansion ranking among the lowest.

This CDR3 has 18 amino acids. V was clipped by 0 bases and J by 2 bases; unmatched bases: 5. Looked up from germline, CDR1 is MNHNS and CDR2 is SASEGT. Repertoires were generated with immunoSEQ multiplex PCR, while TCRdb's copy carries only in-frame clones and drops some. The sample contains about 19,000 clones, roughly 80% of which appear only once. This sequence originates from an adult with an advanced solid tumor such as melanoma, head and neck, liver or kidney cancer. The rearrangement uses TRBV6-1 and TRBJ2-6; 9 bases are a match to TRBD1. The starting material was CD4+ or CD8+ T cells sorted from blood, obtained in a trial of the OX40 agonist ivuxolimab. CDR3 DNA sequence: TGTGCCAGCAGTGAAGCTCACTGGGACAGGGCTGGGGCCAACGTCCTGACTTTC. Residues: CASSEAHWDRAGANVLTF.